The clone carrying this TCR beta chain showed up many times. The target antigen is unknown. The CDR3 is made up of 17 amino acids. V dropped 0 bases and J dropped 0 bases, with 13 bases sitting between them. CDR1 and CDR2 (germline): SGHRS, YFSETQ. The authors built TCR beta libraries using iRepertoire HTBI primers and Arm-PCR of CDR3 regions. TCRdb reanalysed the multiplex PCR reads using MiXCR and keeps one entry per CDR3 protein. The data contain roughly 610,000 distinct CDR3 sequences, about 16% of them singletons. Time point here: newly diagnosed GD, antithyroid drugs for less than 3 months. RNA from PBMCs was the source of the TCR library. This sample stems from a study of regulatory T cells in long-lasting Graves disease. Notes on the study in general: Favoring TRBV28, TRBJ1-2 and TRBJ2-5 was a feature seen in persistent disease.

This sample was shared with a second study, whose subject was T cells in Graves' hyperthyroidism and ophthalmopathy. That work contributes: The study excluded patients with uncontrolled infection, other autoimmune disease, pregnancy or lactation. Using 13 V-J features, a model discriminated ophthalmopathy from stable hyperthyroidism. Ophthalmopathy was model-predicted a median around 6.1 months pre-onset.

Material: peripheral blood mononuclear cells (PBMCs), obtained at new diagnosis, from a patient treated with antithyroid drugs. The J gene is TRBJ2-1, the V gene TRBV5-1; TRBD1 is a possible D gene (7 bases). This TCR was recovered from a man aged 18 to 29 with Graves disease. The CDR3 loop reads CASSLDPGGSSYNEQFF. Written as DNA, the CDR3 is TGCGCCAGCAGCTTGGATCCAGGGGGGAGCTCCTACAATGAGCAGTTCTTC.